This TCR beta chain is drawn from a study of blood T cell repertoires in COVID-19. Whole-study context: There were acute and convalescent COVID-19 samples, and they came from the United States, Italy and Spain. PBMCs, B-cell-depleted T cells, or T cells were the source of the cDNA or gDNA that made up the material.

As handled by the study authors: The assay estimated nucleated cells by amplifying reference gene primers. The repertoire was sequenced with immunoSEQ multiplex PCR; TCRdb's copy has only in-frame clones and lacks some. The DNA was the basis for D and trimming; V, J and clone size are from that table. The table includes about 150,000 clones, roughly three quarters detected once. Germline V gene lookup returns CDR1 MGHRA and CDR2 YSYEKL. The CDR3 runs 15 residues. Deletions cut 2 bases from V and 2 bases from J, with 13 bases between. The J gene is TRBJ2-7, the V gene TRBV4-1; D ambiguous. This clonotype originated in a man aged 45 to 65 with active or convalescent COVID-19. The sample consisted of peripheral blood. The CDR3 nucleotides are TGCGCCAGCAGCCAACGACAAGGAAATCCCTACGAGCAGTACTTC. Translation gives CASSQRQGNPYEQYF.